These 27 T cell receptor beta chains came from one sample sequenced in a study of blood T cell repertoires in COVID-19. The protocol was immunoSEQ multiplex PCR, while the TCRdb copy is restricted to in-frame clones and leaves out a portion. The data contain approximately 170,000 clones, approximately 91% of them seen just once; the ten biggest clones take up approximately 1%. Material for sequencing was peripheral blood. These receptors all stem from a man aged 25 to 45 with acute or convalescent COVID-19.

The rearrangement uses TRBV5-1 and TRBJ2-2; D remains unclear. Germline V gives CDR1 SGHRS, CDR2 YFSETQ. CDR3 size: 14 residues. V was clipped by 0 bases and J by 6 bases, with 9 bases between them. The CDR3 DNA follows: TGCGCCAGCAGCTTGGCCGAGCCGTCCGGGGAGCTGTTTTTT. Protein product: CASSLAEPSGELFF.

This chain links TRBV28 with TRBJ2-7; perhaps TRBD2 as D (6 bases). From germline, CDR1 is MDHEN and CDR2 SYDVKM. CDR3 length: 14 amino acids. V gave up 6 bases and J gave up 2 bases, with 14 bases separating them. This CDR3 is CASSILSGTYEQYF. Here the CDR3 DNA reads TGTGCCAGCAGCATCCTTAGCGGCACCTACGAGCAGTACTTC.

The chain is built from TRBV9 and TRBJ1-1; 9 bases map to TRBD1. Germline V gene sequence: CDR1 SGDLS, CDR2 YYNGEE. CDR3 length: 15 amino acids. The J segment lost 3 bases and the V segment lost 5 bases, leaving 8 bases of the junction unmatched. The CDR3 DNA sequence: TGTGCCAGCAGGAAACAGGGGGCTTTAGACACTGAAGCTTTCTTT. As protein: CASRKQGALDTEAFF. Filled out from reference TRBV9 and TRBJ1-1, the complete variable domain reads DSGVTQTPKHLITATGQRVTLRCSPRSGDLSVYWYQQSLDQGLQFLIQYYNGEERAKGNILERFSAQQFPDLHSELNLSSLELGDSALYFCASRKQGALDTEAFFGQGTRLTVV.

The V call is TRBV27, the J call TRBJ2-7; no reliable D call. The germline gives CDR1 MNHEY, CDR2 SMNVEV (reference sequence). V dropped 6 bases and J dropped 3 bases, with 12 bases sitting between them. There are 13 residues in the CDR3. The CDR3 region is CASRAMTFYEQYF. The CDR3 DNA follows: TGTGCCAGCAGAGCTATGACATTCTACGAGCAGTACTTC.

The chain is built from TRBV7-8 and TRBJ1-1; D perhaps matches TRBD1 (5 bases). This CDR3 has 15 residues. Between the trimmed V and J ends, which lost 2 bases and 2 bases, there was a span of 12 bases. Germline V gives CDR1 SGHVS, CDR2 FQNEAQ. This chain's CDR3 is CASSLQGVGNTEAFF. CDR3 coding DNA: TGTGCCAGCAGCTTACAAGGGGTGGGAAACACTGAAGCTTTCTTT.

The chain has TRBV7-8 and TRBJ1-2, with TRBD1 matching 7 bases. Germline-derived CDR1 and CDR2 are SGHVS and FQNEAQ. The CDR3 is made up of 13 amino acids. With 6 bases clipped from V and 2 bases from J, the junction kept 3 bases outside the gene matches. CDR3 sequence: CASRKTGNYGYTF. For the CDR3, the DNA is TGTGCCAGCAGAAAGACAGGGAACTATGGCTACACCTTC.

V usage is TRBV6-5 and J usage is TRBJ1-2; possible D gene TRBD1, 5 bases. V was cut by 6 bases and J by 4 bases, with 12 bases left in between. Germline assignment: CDR1 MNHEY and CDR2 SVGAGI. The CDR3 is 13 residues long. CDR3 coding DNA: TGTGCCAGCAGGAGCAGTGGGGCCTATGGCTACACCTTC. It translates to CASRSSGAYGYTF.

In its sample, this clone was seen once. V usage is TRBV19 and J usage is TRBJ1-5, with TRBD1 matching over 8 bases. The CDR3 has 14 amino acids. V shed 5 bases, J shed 2 bases, and the junction held 2 bases outside the gene matches. Germline V gene lookup returns CDR1 LNHDA and CDR2 SQIVND (reference sequence). CDR3: CASSEDRGNQPQHF. The DNA of the CDR3 is TGTGCCAGTAGTGAGGACAGGGGCAATCAGCCCCAGCATTTT.

A few counts support this clone. The rearrangement uses TRBV3-1 (or the pseudogene TRBV3-2) and TRBJ1-2; D unclear. CDR1 is LGHDT, CDR2 YNNKEL, per germline (reference sequence). V gave up 1 base and J gave up 5 bases, with 26 bases separating them. The CDR3 is 19 residues long. CDR3 protein: CASSQVVTVREQKLYGYTF. The DNA for the CDR3 is TGTGCCAGCAGCCAAGTTGTGACCGTGCGGGAACAGAAGTTATATGGCTACACCTTC.

The V gene is TRBV25-1, the J gene TRBJ2-3; a possible D gene is TRBD1 (6 bases). Germline V CDR1 and CDR2: MGHDK, SYGVNS. CDR3 length: 13 residues. Trimming shortened V by 10 bases and J by 5 bases, and 16 bases separated the two germline ends. CDR3 loop: CATQKQGGDTQYF. CDR3 nucleotides: TGTGCCACCCAAAAACAAGGGGGAGATACGCAGTATTTT.

CDR3: CASSIDRWGSGGDGGEQFF. Written as DNA, the CDR3 is TGTGCCAGTAGTATAGATAGGTGGGGGAGCGGGGGGGATGGCGGTGAGCAGTTCTTC. The genes are TRBV19 and TRBJ2-1; 10 bases are shared with TRBD2. V gave up 0 bases and J gave up 9 bases; unmatched junction bases: 17. The CDR3 has 19 residues. CDR1 is LNHDA, CDR2 SQIVND, per germline (reference sequence).

This clone has just one count. This sequence joins TRBV18 and TRBJ1-6, with D unresolved. Trimming cost V 3 bases and J 7 bases, with 4 bases left between them. The CDR3 covers 12 residues. Germline CDR1 reads KGHSH; CDR2 reads LQKENI. The CDR3 region is CASSPRNSPLHF. CDR3 bases: TGTGCCAGCTCACCGAGAAATTCACCCCTCCACTTT.

A few counts support this clone. The V gene is TRBV15, the J gene TRBJ2-5; 10 bases are a match to TRBD2. CDR3 length: 15 residues. V dropped 3 bases and J dropped 4; count of bases not matched to a gene: 5. Per germline, CDR1 LNHNV and CDR2 YYDKDF (reference sequence). In DNA, the CDR3 is TGTGCCACCAGCAGGTCAGCGGGAGGGGGAGAGACCCAGTACTTC. The encoded protein is CATSRSAGGGETQYF.

The chain has TRBV28 and TRBJ2-7, with a possible D match to TRBD1 (5 bases). The CDR3 runs 16 residues. Germline V gives CDR1 MDHEN, CDR2 SYDVKM. Between the trimmed V and J ends, which lost 4 bases and 0 bases, there was a span of 16 bases. The CDR3 DNA follows: TGTGCCAGCAGTTCCTTTGGGGCTAGGGGCTCCTACGAGCAGTACTTC. Its translation: CASSSFGARGSYEQYF.

CDR3 nucleotides: TGTGCCAGTAGTCTAAAGACAGGGGGCGAAACACCCCAGCATTTT. It encodes CASSLKTGGETPQHF. V is TRBV19 and J is TRBJ1-5; 10 bases are a match to TRBD1. The V gene's germline CDR1 is LNHDA and CDR2 SQIVND (reference sequence). There are 15 residues in the CDR3. The V and J ends lost 5 bases and 10 bases, in that order; junction bases with no gene match: 11. The full variable domain, completed using reference TRBV19 and TRBJ1-5, is DGGITQSPKYLFRKEGQNVTLSCEQNLNHDAMYWYRQDPGQGLRLIYYSQIVNDFQKGDIAEGYSVSREKKESFPLTVTSAQKNPTAFYLCASSLKTGGETPQHFGDGTRLSIL.

This chain joins TRBV18 and TRBJ1-4; TRBD1 matches 9 bases. Germline CDR1 is KGHSH and CDR2 is LQKENI. The CDR3 is 13 residues long. V lost 6 bases and J lost 8; bases outside the gene matches: 4. The CDR3 nucleotides are TGTGCCAGCTCCCAACAGGGGGCAGAAAAACTGTTTTTT. As protein: CASSQQGAEKLFF.

This clone was observed a single time. The chain employs TRBV10-1 and TRBJ2-5; D remains ambiguous. The CDR3 has 15 residues. The V gene lost 1 base and the J gene lost 1 base, with 10 bases spanning the gap. Looked up from germline, CDR1 is WNHNN and CDR2 is SYGVQD (reference sequence). As DNA, the CDR3 is TGCGCCAGCAGTGAGTATCTTTCCCCCCAAGAGACCCAGTACTTC. Translating it yields CASSEYLSPQETQYF.

The table lists this clone with a few counts. The chain carries TRBV7-9 and TRBJ1-2; TRBD1 matches at 7 bases. V was clipped by 3 bases and J by 4 bases; unmatched bases: 11. Per the germline V gene, CDR1 is SEHNR and CDR2 is FQNEAQ (reference sequence). The CDR3 is 16 amino acids. CDR3: CASSFTTDRVGYGYTF. The CDR3 DNA follows: TGTGCCAGCAGCTTCACAACTGACAGGGTGGGCTATGGCTACACCTTC.

This chain connects TRBV7-2 to TRBJ2-1, with D tentatively TRBD2 (6 bases). CDR1 and CDR2 (germline): SGHTA, FQGNSA. This CDR3 comprises 15 residues. V lost 2 bases and J 2 bases, leaving 10 bases between the germline ends. The DNA for the CDR3 is TGTGCCAGCAGCTTACAGGGAGGAACCTACAATGAGCAGTTCTTC. It encodes CASSLQGGTYNEQFF.

The chain couples TRBV4-1 to TRBJ2-5, with 12 bases aligning to TRBD2. The CDR3 sequence is 18 residues long. V was pared by 0 bases and J by 2 bases, with 7 bases of the junction left unmatched. Germline V gene sequence: CDR1 MGHRA, CDR2 YSYEKL. The CDR3 nucleotides read TGCGCCAGCAGCCAAGATCTTTCGCTAGCGGGGGGGCAAGAGACCCAGTACTTC. It specifies CASSQDLSLAGGQETQYF.

The chain couples TRBV18 to TRBJ2-7; 9 bases fit TRBD1. This CDR3 is 16 amino acids long. Germline V gives CDR1 KGHSH, CDR2 LQKENI. The V segment lost 5 bases and the J segment 0 bases; nucleotides outside the gene matches: 8. The chain's CDR3 is CASSKTGGRSSYEQYF. CDR3 nucleotides: TGTGCCAGCTCAAAAACAGGGGGCCGAAGCTCCTACGAGCAGTACTTC.

The V call is TRBV6-5, the J call TRBJ2-1; 9 nucleotides align to TRBD2. This CDR3 region has 14 residues. The germline V gene encodes CDR1 MNHEY and CDR2 SVGAGI. The J segment lost 9 bases and the V segment lost 5 bases, leaving 8 bases of the junction unmatched. The CDR3: CASSPSGKRGEQFF. The CDR3 DNA follows: TGTGCCAGCAGTCCTAGCGGGAAGAGGGGTGAGCAGTTCTTC.

The CDR3 DNA reads TGTGCCAGCAGGCCCACAAACTATGGCTACACCTTC. Encoded protein: CASRPTNYGYTF. J is TRBJ1-2 and V is TRBV2, with no clear D. The V and J ends lost 6 bases and 2 bases respectively, with 7 bases between them. The CDR3 runs 12 residues. Per the germline V gene, CDR1 is SNHLY and CDR2 is FYNNEI. The full variable domain, its missing parts supplied by reference TRBV2 and TRBJ1-2, is EPEVTQTPSHQVTQMGQEVILRCVPISNHLYFYWYRQILGQKVEFLVSFYNNEISEKSEIFDDQFSVERPDGSNFTLKIRSTKLEDSAMYFCASRPTNYGYTFGSGTRLTVV.

The V gene is TRBV7-3, the J gene TRBJ2-1; 9 bases match TRBD2. Germline V gene lookup returns CDR1 SGHTA and CDR2 FQGTGA. This CDR3 is 15 amino acids long. Trimming removed 5 bases from V and 2 bases from J; junction bases left unmatched: 4. The CDR3 DNA sequence: TGTGCCAGCAGCAAAGCGGGGGGTCCCTACAATGAGCAGTTCTTC. This encodes CASSKAGGPYNEQFF.

The DNA of the CDR3 is TGTGCCAGCAGCTTAGACTCAGGGCTCGACGAGCAGTACTTC. As protein: CASSLDSGLDEQYF. The genes are TRBV11-3 and TRBJ2-7; D is possibly TRBD1 (5 bases). CDR1 is SGHNT, CDR2 YENEEA, per germline. V dropped 0 bases and J dropped 5 bases, with 11 bases sitting between them. This CDR3 contains 14 residues.

V gene TRBV28 combines with J gene TRBJ2-7, with 7 bases identical to TRBD1. Germline CDR1 and CDR2: MDHEN and SYDVKM. The CDR3 runs 14 residues. Losses at the gene ends were 5 bases for V and 2 bases for J; bases not matched to a gene: 6. The CDR3 here is CASSNRGPTYEQYF. The CDR3 DNA is TGTGCCAGCAGTAACAGGGGACCGACCTACGAGCAGTACTTC.

This clone has just one count. J is TRBJ2-7 and V is TRBV3-1 (or the pseudogene TRBV3-2), with TRBD2 identical over 13 bases. After removal of 0 bases from V and 7 bases from J, the junction contained 6 bases not matched to a gene. The germline gives CDR1 LGHDT, CDR2 YNNKEL (reference sequence). The CDR3 is 16 amino acids. This CDR3 is CASSQEIGLAGAEQYF. CDR3 DNA sequence: TGTGCCAGCAGCCAAGAAATAGGACTAGCGGGGGCTGAGCAGTACTTC.